Listed below are T cell receptor beta chains from one sample, sequenced in a study of monozygotic twins with inflammatory bowel disease. TCRdb reprocessed the 5' RACE reads and keeps a single row for each CDR3 protein, giving no DNA. The table for this sample gives 300,000 to 350,000 distinct CDR3 sequences. Sequencing was performed on blood. All receptors come from a human donor with ulcerative colitis or Crohn's disease, or a healthy co-twin of an affected twin (not recorded which). The CDR3 runs from the conserved cysteine through the conserved F or W. The order of the fields is V gene, J gene, CDR3 protein.

V gene: TRBV20-1; J gene: TRBJ2-2; CDR3 protein: CSARDPGQETGELFF
V gene: TRBV10-3; J gene: TRBJ2-7; CDR3 protein: CATPGQPSSYEQYF
V gene: TRBV7-2; J gene: TRBJ1-1; CDR3 protein: CASSGFDRNTEAFF
V gene: TRBV27; J gene: TRBJ2-5; CDR3 protein: CASSPQGLAGETQYF
V gene: TRBV27; J gene: TRBJ2-1; CDR3 protein: CASSPGTGPRSEQFF
V gene: TRBV7-9; J gene: TRBJ2-3; CDR3 protein: CASHSGATDTQYF
V gene: TRBV21-1; J gene: TRBJ2-2; CDR3 protein: CASSKAWSHWDTGELFF
V gene: TRBV11-2; J gene: TRBJ2-1; CDR3 protein: CASSNRDRHRSSYNEQFF
V gene: TRBV7-2; J gene: TRBJ2-3; CDR3 protein: CASSSQTSGGSTDTQYF
V gene: TRBV12-3/TRBV12-4; J gene: TRBJ2-5; CDR3 protein: CASSLRGPETQYF
V gene: TRBV11-1; J gene: TRBJ2-2; CDR3 protein: CASSLGFGRGQGAGGGELFF
V gene: TRBV7-2; J gene: TRBJ2-5; CDR3 protein: CASRYPGGETQYF
V gene: TRBV7-3; J gene: TRBJ2-7; CDR3 protein: CASSLTPMGQPQYF
V gene: TRBV5-1; J gene: TRBJ2-1; CDR3 protein: CASSSQRGSYNEQFF
V gene: TRBV27; J gene: TRBJ1-2; CDR3 protein: CASWGEGADGYTF
V gene: TRBV6-2/TRBV6-3; J gene: TRBJ1-5; CDR3 protein: CASSYFNWYSNQPQHF
V gene: TRBV4-1; J gene: TRBJ2-1; CDR3 protein: CASSPGLGTGNEQFF
V gene: TRBV7-9; J gene: TRBJ2-5; CDR3 protein: CASSLTKGGETQYF
V gene: TRBV5-5; J gene: TRBJ2-7; CDR3 protein: CASSLGGTGPYEQYF
V gene: TRBV20-1; J gene: TRBJ2-1; CDR3 protein: CSARDRRGYYNEQFF
V gene: TRBV5-1; J gene: TRBJ2-1; CDR3 protein: CASSLAGGQYNEQFF
V gene: TRBV5-4; J gene: TRBJ2-3; CDR3 protein: CASGISGSSFPDTQYF
V gene: TRBV11-2; J gene: TRBJ1-4; CDR3 protein: CASSLLSRDSGEKLFF
V gene: TRBV4-3; J gene: TRBJ1-6; CDR3 protein: CASSQDYRGNSPLHF
V gene: TRBV6-2/TRBV6-3; J gene: TRBJ2-7; CDR3 protein: CASSFPPYSSGKDYEQYF
V gene: TRBV6-2/TRBV6-3; J gene: TRBJ2-7; CDR3 protein: CASRITGPEASYEQYF
V gene: TRBV10-1; J gene: TRBJ2-2; CDR3 protein: CASSRERRGELFF
V gene: TRBV5-1; J gene: TRBJ2-1; CDR3 protein: CASSLVQRGSNEQFF
V gene: TRBV6-2/TRBV6-3; J gene: TRBJ1-5; CDR3 protein: CASSYGGQPQHF
V gene: TRBV28; J gene: TRBJ2-5; CDR3 protein: CASRGLVRAQYF
V gene: TRBV20-1; J gene: TRBJ1-2; CDR3 protein: CSAPRTDSNYGYTF
V gene: TRBV30; J gene: TRBJ1-5; CDR3 protein: CAWSRGNQPQHF
V gene: TRBV5-1; J gene: TRBJ2-1; CDR3 protein: CASSYGTSGGAYNEQFF
V gene: TRBV7-2; J gene: TRBJ1-1; CDR3 protein: CASSLVNSGFRTEAFF
V gene: TRBV5-5; J gene: TRBJ2-1; CDR3 protein: CASTRRGDHGAYNEQFF
V gene: TRBV5-1; J gene: TRBJ2-7; CDR3 protein: CASRGDQTNGPITYEQYF
V gene: TRBV5-1; J gene: TRBJ1-2; CDR3 protein: CASSRQGDGYTF
V gene: TRBV5-1; J gene: TRBJ1-6; CDR3 protein: CASSLVPGDGNSPLHF
V gene: TRBV2; J gene: TRBJ2-1; CDR3 protein: CASVGGGDEQFF
V gene: TRBV10-3; J gene: TRBJ2-7; CDR3 protein: CASMGGDRAEQYF
V gene: TRBV5-1; J gene: TRBJ1-2; CDR3 protein: CASAHDRDNGYTF
V gene: TRBV30; J gene: TRBJ1-4; CDR3 protein: CAWSVPGTNEKLFF
V gene: TRBV4-3; J gene: TRBJ2-2; CDR3 protein: CASRLTGNPGELFF
V gene: TRBV20-1; J gene: TRBJ2-1; CDR3 protein: CSARDLGAGGDLLRNEQFF
V gene: TRBV29-1; J gene: TRBJ2-7; CDR3 protein: CSVRTGGHEQYF
V gene: TRBV19; J gene: TRBJ1-1; CDR3 protein: CASSTRTGETEAFF
V gene: TRBV7-9; J gene: TRBJ1-6; CDR3 protein: CASSFWLGSDSPLHF
V gene: TRBV6-2/TRBV6-3; J gene: TRBJ2-2; CDR3 protein: CASSLGLITGELFF
V gene: TRBV20-1; J gene: TRBJ2-7; CDR3 protein: CSARRADRGYSYEQYF